This T cell receptor (beta chain) was captured in a study of T cell clones after liver transplantation. The CDR3 runs to 11 residues. Germline V gene data show CDR1 as SGHAT and CDR2 as FQNNGV. The V and J ends lost 7 bases and 3 bases respectively, with 6 bases between them. The protocol was immunoSEQ multiplex PCR, while the TCRdb copy is restricted to in-frame clones and leaves out a portion. The sample holds about 120,000 clones, about nine tenths seen once. V is TRBV11-2 and J is TRBJ1-2; no clear D. This clonotype was sampled from a human patient who received a liver transplant. The T cells may come from the graft donor. The material was CD4+ T cells from blood, obtained 12 months after liver transplant. DNA of the CDR3: TGTGCCAGCACCGAGTACTATGGCTACACCTTC. As protein: CASTEYYGYTF.